These T cell receptor beta chains were read from a single sample in a study of T cells in Graves' hyperthyroidism and ophthalmopathy. Using its own MiXCR run on the multiplex PCR reads, TCRdb lists one record per CDR3 protein. The data show more than 300,000 distinct CDR3 sequences, with roughly 13% seen just once and less than 10% held by the top ten. The sequenced sample was blood. These receptors were obtained from a woman aged 18-29 years with Graves' hyperthyroidism. The CDR3 runs from the conserved cysteine through the conserved F or W. Each record gives: V gene, CDR3 length, clone size, J gene, D gene, CDR3 protein, CDR3 DNA. D genes are given only for firm matches. The listing skips clone size in some rows; elsewhere it reads once, few, many or a size class.

v_call: TRBV7-8; cdr3_length: 11; clone_size: many; j_call: TRBJ2-1; d_call: NA; cdr3_aa: CASSKYNEQFF; cdr3_nt: TGTGCCAGCAGCAAATACAATGAGCAGTTCTTC
v_call: TRBV4-1; cdr3_length: 19; clone_size: few; j_call: TRBJ2-4; d_call: NA; cdr3_aa: CASSQDSGTPNGAKNIQYF; cdr3_nt: TGCGCCAGCAGCCAAGATTCCGGGACACCAAACGGGGCCAAAAACATTCAGTACTTC
v_call: TRBV19; cdr3_length: 17; clone_size: NA; j_call: TRBJ2-3; d_call: NA; cdr3_aa: CASSWGDRDPQADTQYF; cdr3_nt: TGTGCCAGTAGTTGGGGGGACCGGGACCCTCAGGCAGATACGCAGTATTTT
v_call: TRBV7-2; cdr3_length: 15; clone_size: few; j_call: TRBJ2-2; d_call: NA; cdr3_aa: CASSLVRGAAGELFF; cdr3_nt: TGTGCCAGCAGCTTAGTAAGGGGCGCGGCCGGGGAGCTGTTTTTT
v_call: TRBV15; cdr3_length: 15; clone_size: many; j_call: TRBJ2-1; d_call: TRBD2; cdr3_aa: CATSIRTSGGNEQFF; cdr3_nt: TGTGCCACCAGCATCCGGACTAGCGGGGGGAATGAGCAGTTCTTC
v_call: TRBV2; cdr3_length: 17; clone_size: NA; j_call: TRBJ2-7; d_call: TRBD2; cdr3_aa: CASRTSGRAQWSYEQYF; cdr3_nt: TGTGCCAGCAGGACTAGCGGGAGGGCCCAATGGTCCTACGAGCAGTACTTC
v_call: TRBV28; cdr3_length: 14; clone_size: many; j_call: TRBJ2-3; d_call: TRBD2; cdr3_aa: CASSSGTTTDTQYF; cdr3_nt: TGTGCCAGCAGTTCCGGGACTACCACGGATACGCAGTATTTT
v_call: TRBV10-3; cdr3_length: 15; clone_size: NA; j_call: TRBJ2-5; d_call: NA; cdr3_aa: CAISGGEGREETQYF; cdr3_nt: TGTGCCATCAGTGGAGGCGAGGGACGGGAAGAGACCCAGTACTTC
v_call: TRBV12-3/TRBV12-4; cdr3_length: 13; clone_size: many; j_call: TRBJ1-1; d_call: NA; cdr3_aa: CASSLEGRTEAFF; cdr3_nt: TGTGCCAGCAGTTTAGAAGGTAGGACTGAAGCTTTCTTT
v_call: TRBV7-2; cdr3_length: 15; clone_size: many; j_call: TRBJ2-7; d_call: TRBD1; cdr3_aa: CASSRGQDPSYEQYF; cdr3_nt: TGTGCCAGCAGCCGGGGACAGGACCCTTCCTACGAGCAGTACTTC
v_call: TRBV7-2; cdr3_length: 15; clone_size: NA; j_call: TRBJ1-1; d_call: TRBD1; cdr3_aa: CASSSSTTGRVNAFF; cdr3_nt: TGTGCCAGCAGCTCATCCACGACAGGGCGGGTGAATGCTTTCTTT
v_call: TRBV28; cdr3_length: 15; clone_size: many; j_call: TRBJ2-7; d_call: TRBD2; cdr3_aa: CASSPGLAGGYEQYF; cdr3_nt: TGTGCCAGCAGTCCTGGACTAGCGGGAGGATACGAGCAGTACTTC
v_call: TRBV5-1; cdr3_length: 16; clone_size: NA; j_call: TRBJ2-3; d_call: TRBD2; cdr3_aa: CASSSGISGVVDTQYF; cdr3_nt: TGCGCCAGCAGCAGCGGCATTAGCGGGGTGGTAGATACGCAGTATTTT
v_call: TRBV4-1; cdr3_length: 16; clone_size: NA; j_call: TRBJ2-3; d_call: TRBD2; cdr3_aa: CASSQRTSGGSDTQYF; cdr3_nt: TGCGCCAGCAGCCAGAGGACTAGCGGGGGGTCAGATACGCAGTATTTT
v_call: TRBV29-1; cdr3_length: 10; clone_size: many; j_call: TRBJ1-2; d_call: NA; cdr3_aa: CSVVRIGYTF; cdr3_nt: TGCAGCGTTGTTCGGATCGGCTACACCTTC
v_call: TRBV27; cdr3_length: 16; clone_size: few; j_call: TRBJ1-1; d_call: TRBD1; cdr3_aa: CASRPDRANWNTEAFF; cdr3_nt: TGTGCCAGCAGACCTGACAGGGCGAATTGGAACACTGAAGCTTTCTTT
v_call: TRBV28; cdr3_length: 14; clone_size: many; j_call: TRBJ2-7; d_call: TRBD1; cdr3_aa: CASSLGTGIHEQYF; cdr3_nt: TGTGCCAGCAGTTTGGGGACAGGGATCCACGAGCAGTACTTC
v_call: TRBV7-9; cdr3_length: 15; clone_size: many; j_call: TRBJ2-1; d_call: NA; cdr3_aa: CASSFNREPYNEQFF; cdr3_nt: TGTGCCAGCAGCTTCAACAGGGAGCCCTACAATGAGCAGTTCTTC
v_call: TRBV28; cdr3_length: 12; clone_size: many; j_call: TRBJ1-2; d_call: NA; cdr3_aa: CASTYRVGGYTF; cdr3_nt: TGTGCCAGCACCTACAGGGTGGGGGGCTACACCTTC
v_call: TRBV24-1; cdr3_length: 13; clone_size: many; j_call: TRBJ1-2; d_call: NA; cdr3_aa: CATSTGRSYGYTF; cdr3_nt: TGTGCCACCAGCACAGGGAGGAGCTATGGCTACACCTTC
v_call: TRBV13; cdr3_length: 15; clone_size: many; j_call: TRBJ1-1; d_call: NA; cdr3_aa: CASSPRDRLATEAFF; cdr3_nt: TGTGCCAGCAGCCCACGAGACAGGTTGGCCACTGAAGCTTTCTTT
v_call: TRBV30; cdr3_length: 13; clone_size: many; j_call: TRBJ2-5; d_call: NA; cdr3_aa: CAWSPEGGEAQYF; cdr3_nt: TGTGCCTGGAGTCCCGAAGGGGGAGAGGCCCAGTACTTC
v_call: TRBV7-9; cdr3_length: 16; clone_size: many; j_call: TRBJ2-2; d_call: NA; cdr3_aa: CASSPRDRSNTGELFF; cdr3_nt: TGTGCCAGCAGCCCAAGGGACCGTAGCAACACCGGGGAGCTGTTTTTT
v_call: TRBV19; cdr3_length: 16; clone_size: few; j_call: TRBJ2-1; d_call: NA; cdr3_aa: CASTPGIGSSYNEQFF; cdr3_nt: TGTGCCAGTACCCCTGGTATAGGGAGCTCCTACAATGAGCAGTTCTTC
v_call: TRBV9; cdr3_length: 16; clone_size: NA; j_call: TRBJ1-2; d_call: NA; cdr3_aa: CASSVTAEGPPYGYTF; cdr3_nt: TGTGCCAGCAGCGTAACCGCGGAGGGTCCCCCATATGGCTACACCTTC
v_call: TRBV4-2; cdr3_length: 16; clone_size: many; j_call: TRBJ1-2; d_call: TRBD1; cdr3_aa: CASSQGDRGGGYGYTF; cdr3_nt: TGTGCCAGCAGCCAGGGAGACAGGGGTGGGGGCTATGGCTACACCTTC
v_call: TRBV6-1; cdr3_length: 20; clone_size: many; j_call: TRBJ2-7; d_call: TRBD2; cdr3_aa: CASSPRSPGLAGGDFYEQYF; cdr3_nt: TGTGCCAGCAGTCCACGATCTCCGGGACTAGCGGGAGGGGATTTCTACGAGCAGTACTTC
v_call: TRBV7-9; cdr3_length: 15; clone_size: many; j_call: TRBJ2-5; d_call: TRBD1; cdr3_aa: CASSPGTDDQETQYF; cdr3_nt: TGTGCCAGCAGCCCGGGGACAGACGACCAAGAGACCCAGTACTTC
v_call: TRBV5-1; cdr3_length: 18; clone_size: NA; j_call: TRBJ2-3; d_call: TRBD2; cdr3_aa: CASSSLSGGALSTDTQYF; cdr3_nt: TGCGCCAGCAGCTCCTTGAGCGGGGGGGCCCTAAGCACAGATACGCAGTATTTT